These T cell receptor beta chains were read from a single sample in a study of T cell repertoires in cytomegalovirus infection. TCRdb re-called the reads with MiXCR, one entry per CDR3 protein. Of approximately 110,000 distinct CDR3 sequences listed, approximately 28% are singletons. Antigens of these TCRs are unknown. The sample was CD8+ T cells from cultured PBMCs, taken from culture after CMV antigen stimulation. The source of these receptors is a human donor in good health (CMV status not recorded). Some clones in this sample may be carry-over from other donors' samples. Both conserved end residues are part of each CDR3. A D gene is named only where the DNA matches it firmly. Expanded clones are given a class, and other clones once, few, many or no size at all.

abundance	d_gene	v_gene	j_gene	CDR3aa	CDR3nt
.	.	TRBV10-3	TRBJ1-2	CAISESQGLPNYGYTF	TGTGCCATCAGTGAGTCGCAGGGGCTACCTAACTATGGCTACACCTTC
.	TRBD2	TRBV6-5	TRBJ2-5	CASSQGLAQETQYF	TGTGCCAGCAGCCAAGGACTAGCGCAAGAGACCCAGTACTTC
.	.	TRBV12-3/TRBV12-4	TRBJ1-5	CASSPDGNRGQPQHF	TGTGCCAGCAGTCCCGACGGGAACCGTGGTCAGCCCCAGCATTTT
.	.	TRBV6-1	TRBJ1-3	CASIHHPGSGNTIYF	TGTGCCAGCATCCATCATCCCGGGAGTGGAAACACCATATATTTT
.	.	TRBV12-3/TRBV12-4	TRBJ2-1	CASSSFYNEQFF	TGTGCCAGCAGTTCCTTCTACAATGAGCAGTTCTTC
few	.	TRBV7-9	TRBJ1-1	CASSLEAGEAFF	TGTGCCAGCAGCTTAGAGGCGGGTGAAGCTTTCTTT
once	.	TRBV9	TRBJ1-2	CASSVGVVGYTF	TGTGCCAGCAGCGTGGGGGTAGTCGGCTACACCTTC
.	.	TRBV7-2	TRBJ2-7	CASSLGYGTEQYF	TGTGCCAGCAGCTTAGGTTATGGGACAGAGCAGTACTTC
few	TRBD1	TRBV4-3	TRBJ2-7	CASSQGADRATYEQYF	TGCGCCAGCAGCCAAGGAGCAGACAGGGCCACCTACGAGCAGTACTTC
.	.	TRBV29-1	TRBJ2-7	CSVTQGLRSYEQYF	TGCAGCGTTACCCAGGGGTTAAGGTCATACGAGCAGTACTTC
few	.	TRBV20-1	TRBJ1-1	CSARTPDRNTEAFF	TGCAGTGCTAGAACCCCGGATCGCAACACTGAAGCTTTCTTT
.	TRBD1	TRBV30	TRBJ1-1	CAWGDRMNTEAFF	TGTGCCTGGGGGGACAGGATGAACACTGAAGCTTTCTTT
few	TRBD2	TRBV12-3/TRBV12-4	TRBJ2-3	CASSLAERGSTDTQYF	TGTGCCAGCAGTTTAGCTGAGCGGGGTAGCACAGATACGCAGTATTTT
.	.	TRBV7-9	TRBJ2-5	CASSLDGSQETQYF	TGTGCCAGCAGCTTAGACGGCAGCCAAGAGACCCAGTACTTC
.	.	TRBV12-3/TRBV12-4	TRBJ2-1	CASSFPGPGNEQFF	TGTGCCAGCAGTTTTCCGGGGCCGGGGAATGAGCAGTTCTTC
.	.	TRBV7-6	TRBJ2-7	CASSLELNHEQYF	TGTGCCAGCAGCCTTGAACTGAACCACGAGCAGTACTTC
.	.	TRBV19	TRBJ1-4	CASSQGSEKLFF	TGTGCCAGTAGCCAGGGGAGTGAAAAACTGTTTTTT
few	.	TRBV29-1	TRBJ2-7	CSVSTGEDLYEQYF	TGCAGCGTCTCAACGGGGGAGGACCTCTACGAGCAGTACTTC
few	TRBD1	TRBV15	TRBJ1-5	CATSSDQGAWNQPQHF	TGTGCCACCAGCAGTGATCAGGGGGCTTGGAATCAGCCCCAGCATTTT
.	TRBD1	TRBV4-1	TRBJ2-7	CASSQDRDSSYEQYF	TGCGCCAGCAGCCAAGACCGGGACAGCTCCTACGAGCAGTACTTC
many	.	TRBV27	TRBJ2-2	CASSSPRNTGELFF	TGTGCCAGCAGTTCCCCTAGGAACACCGGGGAGCTGTTTTTT
few	TRBD2	TRBV7-9	TRBJ2-7	CASSLELAGGHEQYF	TGTGCCAGCAGCTTAGAGCTAGCGGGGGGCCACGAGCAGTACTTC
.	.	TRBV12-3/TRBV12-4	TRBJ1-2	CASFDTHGGGYTF	TGTGCCAGCTTCGACACCCACGGCGGTGGCTACACCTTC
.	TRBD1	TRBV29-1	TRBJ1-2	CSVPGQGNYGYTF	TGCAGCGTACCGGGACAGGGGAACTATGGCTACACCTTC
.	TRBD1	TRBV14	TRBJ1-3	CASSQTGSVFGNTIYF	TGTGCCAGCAGCCAGACAGGGTCGGTCTTCGGGAACACCATATATTTT
many	.	TRBV28	TRBJ1-1	CASTKKLNTEAFF	TGTGCCAGCACCAAGAAGTTGAACACTGAAGCTTTCTTT
.	.	TRBV19	TRBJ1-1	CASSISGARREAFF	TGTGCCAGTAGTATCTCCGGGGCCCGGAGAGAAGCTTTCTTT
.	TRBD2	TRBV4-1	TRBJ2-7	CASSPTSGSDEQYF	TGCGCCAGCAGCCCGACTAGCGGGAGCGACGAGCAGTACTTC
few	TRBD1	TRBV6-8	TRBJ1-1	CASTRDRGLPEAFF	TGTGCCAGCACCCGGGACAGGGGGCTCCCTGAAGCTTTCTTT
few	.	TRBV7-9	TRBJ1-2	CASSLSLAQNYGYTF	TGTGCCAGCAGCTTGTCCCTAGCGCAGAACTATGGCTACACCTTC
.	.	TRBV6-5	TRBJ2-5	CASSYLQVGRQETQYF	TGTGCCAGCAGTTACCTTCAGGTGGGGAGGCAAGAGACCCAGTACTTC
many	.	TRBV7-8	TRBJ2-3	CASSLHPRASTDTQYF	TGTGCCAGCAGCTTACATCCCAGGGCAAGCACAGATACGCAGTATTTT
few	.	TRBV10-2	TRBJ2-1	CASSEVGGGYNEQFF	TGCGCCAGCAGTGAGGTAGGGGGGGGCTACAATGAGCAGTTCTTC
.	.	TRBV6-6	TRBJ1-2	CASKLGESFYGYTF	TGTGCCAGTAAGCTGGGGGAATCCTTCTATGGCTACACCTTC
.	TRBD1	TRBV28	TRBJ2-7	CASSLQDRACEQYF	TGTGCCAGCAGTTTACAGGACAGGGCTTGTGAGCAGTACTTC
.	.	TRBV20-1	TRBJ2-1	CSARPPQGSYNEQFF	TGCAGTGCTAGACCCCCTCAGGGGTCCTACAATGAGCAGTTCTTC
.	TRBD1	TRBV20-1	TRBJ1-2	CSAKTGGFYGYTF	TGCAGTGCTAAGACAGGGGGCTTCTATGGCTACACCTTC
few	.	TRBV6-5	TRBJ2-7	CASSYGGRPDEQYF	TGTGCCAGCAGTTACGGGGGACGCCCCGACGAGCAGTACTTC
few	.	TRBV7-6	TRBJ1-1	CASSERRDGNTEAFF	TGTGCCAGCAGCGAGCGCCGGGACGGGAACACTGAAGCTTTCTTT
.	.	TRBV29-1	TRBJ2-5	CSVVLIGDQETQYF	TGCAGCGTTGTTCTGATCGGGGACCAAGAGACCCAGTACTTC
.	.	TRBV20-1	TRBJ1-2	CSAYELSGTEGRNGYTF	TGCAGTGCGTACGAACTCTCCGGGACGGAAGGGCGGAATGGCTACACCTTC
few	.	TRBV27	TRBJ2-3	CASSFQGWGTDTQYF	TGTGCCAGCAGTTTTCAGGGATGGGGCACAGATACGCAGTATTTT
few	.	TRBV5-1	TRBJ2-3	CASSLAGPEDTQYF	TGCGCCAGCAGCTTGGCCGGACCTGAAGATACGCAGTATTTT
few	.	TRBV5-6	TRBJ2-5	CASSESRGGETQYF	TGTGCCAGCAGCGAGAGCAGGGGGGGAGAGACCCAGTACTTC
few	.	TRBV5-6	TRBJ1-3	CASSLEFGNTIYF	TGTGCCAGCAGCTTGGAATTTGGAAACACCATATATTTT
.	.	TRBV6-2/TRBV6-3	TRBJ2-5	CASSYLSARETQYF	TGTGCCAGCAGTTACTTAAGCGCAAGGGAGACCCAGTACTTC
.	.	TRBV2	TRBJ1-2	CASRPGQTIYGYTF	TGTGCCAGCAGGCCCGGACAGACTATTTATGGCTACACCTTC
few	.	TRBV7-9	TRBJ2-1	CASSFPPGGPNEQFF	TGTGCCAGCAGCTTCCCTCCGGGGGGCCCTAATGAGCAGTTCTTC
.	.	TRBV20-1	TRBJ2-7	CSAPAQAGEQYF	TGCAGTGCTCCGGCTCAGGCGGGCGAGCAGTACTTC
.	TRBD2	TRBV27	TRBJ2-3	CASSLFPSLAGGMGSTDTQYF	TGTGCCAGCAGTTTATTCCCCTCACTCGCGGGGGGAATGGGTAGCACAGATACGCAGTATTTT
.	TRBD2	TRBV27	TRBJ2-1	CASSNKTSGGRFF	TGTGCCAGCAGTAATAAAACTAGCGGGGGGCGGTTCTTC
few	.	TRBV6-5	TRBJ1-2	CASSYSGQGNYGYTF	TGTGCCAGCAGTTACTCAGGGCAGGGGAACTATGGCTACACCTTC
many	.	TRBV7-9	TRBJ1-4	CASSPTATNEKLFF	TGTGCCAGCAGCCCGACAGCAACTAATGAAAAACTGTTTTTT
.	.	TRBV7-9	TRBJ1-1	CASSLVVSGDEAFF	TGTGCCAGCAGCTTAGTGGTGAGTGGAGATGAAGCTTTCTTT
many	TRBD2	TRBV7-2	TRBJ2-1	CASSWLADNEQFF	TGTGCCAGCAGCTGGCTAGCGGACAATGAGCAGTTCTTC
.	.	TRBV5-1	TRBJ1-1	CASSLGQQNTEAFF	TGCGCCAGCAGCTTGGGGCAGCAGAACACTGAAGCTTTCTTT
.	TRBD2	TRBV12-3/TRBV12-4	TRBJ2-2	CASRSGTRGAEGELFF	TGTGCCAGCAGATCCGGGACTAGAGGAGCAGAGGGGGAGCTGTTTTTT
few	TRBD2	TRBV6-5	TRBJ2-1	CASSHTSGGFGSYNEQFF	TGTGCCAGCAGTCATACTAGCGGGGGGTTCGGGTCCTACAATGAGCAGTTCTTC
.	.	TRBV27	TRBJ1-6	CASRLGGHLNSPLHF	TGTGCCAGCAGGTTAGGGGGGCACCTTAATTCACCCCTCCACTTT